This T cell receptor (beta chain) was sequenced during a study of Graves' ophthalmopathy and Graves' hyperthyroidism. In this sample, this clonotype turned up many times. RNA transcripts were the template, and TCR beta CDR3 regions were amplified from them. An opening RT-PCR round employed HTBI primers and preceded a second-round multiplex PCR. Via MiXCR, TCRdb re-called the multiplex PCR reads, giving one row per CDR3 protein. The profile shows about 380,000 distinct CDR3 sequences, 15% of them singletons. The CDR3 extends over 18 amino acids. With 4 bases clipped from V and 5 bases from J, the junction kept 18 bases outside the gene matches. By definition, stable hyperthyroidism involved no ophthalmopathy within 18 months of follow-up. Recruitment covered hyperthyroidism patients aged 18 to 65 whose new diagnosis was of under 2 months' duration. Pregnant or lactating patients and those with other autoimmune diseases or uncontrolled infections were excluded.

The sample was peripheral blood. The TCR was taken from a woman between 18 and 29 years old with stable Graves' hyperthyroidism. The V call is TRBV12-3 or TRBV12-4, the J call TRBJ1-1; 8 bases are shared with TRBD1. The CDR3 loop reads CASSSPTPDQGAGTEAFF. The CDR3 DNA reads TGTGCCAGCAGTTCCCCAACACCCGACCAGGGGGCAGGAACTGAAGCTTTCTTT.